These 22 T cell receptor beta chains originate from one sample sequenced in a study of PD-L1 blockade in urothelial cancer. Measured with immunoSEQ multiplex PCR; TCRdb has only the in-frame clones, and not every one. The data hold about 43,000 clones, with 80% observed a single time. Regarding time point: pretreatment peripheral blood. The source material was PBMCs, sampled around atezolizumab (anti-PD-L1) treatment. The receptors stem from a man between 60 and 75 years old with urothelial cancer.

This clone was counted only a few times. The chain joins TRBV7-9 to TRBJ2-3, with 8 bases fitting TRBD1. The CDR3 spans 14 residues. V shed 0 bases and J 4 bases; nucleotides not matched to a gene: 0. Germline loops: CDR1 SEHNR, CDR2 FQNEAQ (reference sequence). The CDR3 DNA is TGTGCCAGCAGCTTAGCGACAGGGGCAGATACGCAGTATTTT. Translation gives CASSLATGADTQYF.

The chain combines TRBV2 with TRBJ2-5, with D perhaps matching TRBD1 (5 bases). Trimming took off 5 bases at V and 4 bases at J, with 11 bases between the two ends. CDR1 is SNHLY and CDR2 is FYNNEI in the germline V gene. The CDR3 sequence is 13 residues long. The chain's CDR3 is CASSPDSSETQYF. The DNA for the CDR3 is TGTGCCAGCAGTCCTGACAGCTCAGAGACCCAGTACTTC.

The CDR3 reads CASRDRGWDSPLHF. CDR3 sequence (DNA): TGTGCCAGCAGAGACAGGGGATGGGATTCACCCCTCCACTTT. The V call is TRBV6-1, the J call TRBJ1-6; 8 bases fit TRBD1. CDR3 size: 14 residues. V dropped 6 bases and J dropped 8; count of bases not matched to a gene: 6. Germline V gene data show CDR1 as MNHNS and CDR2 as SASEGT.

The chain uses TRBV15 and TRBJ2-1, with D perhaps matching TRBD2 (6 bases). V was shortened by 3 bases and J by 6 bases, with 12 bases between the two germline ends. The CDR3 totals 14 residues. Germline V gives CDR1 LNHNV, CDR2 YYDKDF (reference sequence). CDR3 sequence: CATSRGTYPNEQFF. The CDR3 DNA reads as TGTGCCACCAGCAGGGGGACTTACCCCAATGAGCAGTTCTTC.

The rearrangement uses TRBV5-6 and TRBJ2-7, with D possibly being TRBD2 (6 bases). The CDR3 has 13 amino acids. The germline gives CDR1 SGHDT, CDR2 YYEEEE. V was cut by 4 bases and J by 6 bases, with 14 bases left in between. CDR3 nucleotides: TGTGCCAGCAGCCTGGACTGGCGGGGCGAGCAGTACTTC. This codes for CASSLDWRGEQYF.

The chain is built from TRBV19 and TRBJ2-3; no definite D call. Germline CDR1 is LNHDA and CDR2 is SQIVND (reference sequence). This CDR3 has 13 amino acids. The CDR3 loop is CATSVPRTDTQYF. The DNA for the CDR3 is TGTGCTACCTCGGTTCCGCGCACAGATACGCAGTATTTT.

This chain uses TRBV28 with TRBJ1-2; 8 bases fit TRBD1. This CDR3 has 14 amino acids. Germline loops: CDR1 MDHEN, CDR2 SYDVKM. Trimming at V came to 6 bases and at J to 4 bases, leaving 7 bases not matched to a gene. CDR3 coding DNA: TGTGCCAGCAGACTGACCGGGACAGGCTATGGCTACACCTTC. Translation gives CASRLTGTGYGYTF.

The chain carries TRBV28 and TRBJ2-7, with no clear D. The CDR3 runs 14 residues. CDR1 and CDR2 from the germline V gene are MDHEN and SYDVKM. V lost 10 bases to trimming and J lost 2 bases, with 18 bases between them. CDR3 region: CATSSLTLAYEQYF. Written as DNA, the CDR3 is TGTGCCACTTCGTCGCTAACCTTAGCCTACGAGCAGTACTTC.

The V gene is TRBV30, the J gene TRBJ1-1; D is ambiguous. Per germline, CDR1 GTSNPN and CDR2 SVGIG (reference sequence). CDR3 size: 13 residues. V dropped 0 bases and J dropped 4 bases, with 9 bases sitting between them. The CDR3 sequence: CAWSVAEATEAFF. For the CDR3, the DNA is TGTGCCTGGAGTGTAGCGGAAGCCACTGAAGCTTTCTTT.

This chain's CDR3 is CASRAGTSGGAAFF. The CDR3 DNA is TGTGCCAGCAGAGCCGGGACCTCAGGCGGGGCTGCTTTCTTT. The rearrangement links TRBV2 to TRBJ1-1, with a possible D match to TRBD1 (5 bases). This CDR3 contains 14 residues. Germline V gene lookup returns CDR1 SNHLY and CDR2 FYNNEI. V lost 6 bases and J lost 11, with 22 bases in between. Full variable domain (remainder filled in from reference TRBV2 and TRBJ1-1): EPEVTQTPSHQVTQMGQEVILRCVPISNHLYFYWYRQILGQKVEFLVSFYNNEISEKSEIFDDQFSVERPDGSNFTLKIRSTKLEDSAMYFCASRAGTSGGAAFFGQGTRLTVV.

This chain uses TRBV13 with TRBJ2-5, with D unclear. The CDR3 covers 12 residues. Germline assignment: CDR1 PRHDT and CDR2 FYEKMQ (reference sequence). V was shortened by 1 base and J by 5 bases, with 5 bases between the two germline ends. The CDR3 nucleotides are TGTGCCAGCAGCTTAGCGTCGGAGACCCAGTACTTC. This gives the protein CASSLASETQYF.

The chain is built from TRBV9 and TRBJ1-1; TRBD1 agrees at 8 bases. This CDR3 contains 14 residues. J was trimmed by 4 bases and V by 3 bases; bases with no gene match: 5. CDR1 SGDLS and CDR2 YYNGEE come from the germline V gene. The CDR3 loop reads CASSARTGGTEAFF. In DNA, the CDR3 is TGTGCCAGCAGCGCCCGTACAGGGGGCACTGAAGCTTTCTTT.

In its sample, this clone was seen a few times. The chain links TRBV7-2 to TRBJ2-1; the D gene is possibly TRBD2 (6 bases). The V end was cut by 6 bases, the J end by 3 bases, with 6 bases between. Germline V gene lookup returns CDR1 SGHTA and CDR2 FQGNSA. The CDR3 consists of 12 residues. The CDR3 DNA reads TGTGCCAGCAGGGGAGGCTACAATGAGCAGTTCTTC. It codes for CASRGGYNEQFF.

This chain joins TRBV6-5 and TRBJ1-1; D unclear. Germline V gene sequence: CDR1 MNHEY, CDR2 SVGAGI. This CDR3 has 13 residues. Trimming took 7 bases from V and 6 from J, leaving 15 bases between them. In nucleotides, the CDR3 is TGTGCCAGCAAGTTTAGCCTGAGCCCTGAAGCTTTCTTT. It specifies CASKFSLSPEAFF.

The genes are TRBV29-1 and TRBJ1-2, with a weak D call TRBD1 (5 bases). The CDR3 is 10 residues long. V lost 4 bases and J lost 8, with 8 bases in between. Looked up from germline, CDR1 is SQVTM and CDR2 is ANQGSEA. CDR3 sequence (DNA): TGCAGCGTTGCAGGGATCGGCTACACCTTC. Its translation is CSVAGIGYTF. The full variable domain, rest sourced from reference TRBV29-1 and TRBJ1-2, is SAVISQKPSRDICQRGTSLTIQCQVDSQVTMMFWYRQQPGQSLTLIATANQGSEATYESGFVIDKFPISRPNLTFSTLTVSNMSPEDSSIYLCSVAGIGYTFGSGTRLTVV.

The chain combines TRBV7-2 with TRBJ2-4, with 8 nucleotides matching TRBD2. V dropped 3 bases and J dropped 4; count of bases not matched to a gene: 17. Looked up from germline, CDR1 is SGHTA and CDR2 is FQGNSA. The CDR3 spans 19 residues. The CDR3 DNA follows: TGTGCCAGCAGCTTCTCATCCCTGACTCGGAGCGGGGGTAAAAACATTCAGTACTTC. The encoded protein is CASSFSSLTRSGGKNIQYF.

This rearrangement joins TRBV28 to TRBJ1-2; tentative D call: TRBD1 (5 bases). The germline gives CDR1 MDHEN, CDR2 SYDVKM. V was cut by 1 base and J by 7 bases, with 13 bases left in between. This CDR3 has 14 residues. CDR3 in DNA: TGTGCCAGCAGTTTATATCGGGGCGGGAGTGGCTACACCTTC. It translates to CASSLYRGGSGYTF.

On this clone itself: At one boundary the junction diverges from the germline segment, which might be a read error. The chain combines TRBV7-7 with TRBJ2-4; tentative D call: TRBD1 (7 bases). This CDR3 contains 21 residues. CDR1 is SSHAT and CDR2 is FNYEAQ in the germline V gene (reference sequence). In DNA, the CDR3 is TGTGCTAGCAGCTTAGCGCGGGAAGGGGGCCTTTTAAGTAGGGCCAAAAACATTCAGTACTTC. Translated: CASSLAREGGLLSRAKNIQYF. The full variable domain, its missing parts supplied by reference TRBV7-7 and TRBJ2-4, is GAGVSQSPRYKVTKRGQDVTLRCDPISSHATLYWYQQALGQGPEFLTYFNYEAQPDKSGLPSDRFSAERPEGSISTLTIQRTEQRDSAMYRCASSLAREGGLLSRAKNIQYFGAGTRLSVL.

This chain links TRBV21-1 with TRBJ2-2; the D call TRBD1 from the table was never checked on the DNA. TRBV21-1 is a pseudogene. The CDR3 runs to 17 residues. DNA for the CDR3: TGTGCCAGCAGAACGAAGGGAGGACAGGGGAACACCGGGGAGCTGTTTTTT. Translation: CASRTKGGQGNTGELFF.

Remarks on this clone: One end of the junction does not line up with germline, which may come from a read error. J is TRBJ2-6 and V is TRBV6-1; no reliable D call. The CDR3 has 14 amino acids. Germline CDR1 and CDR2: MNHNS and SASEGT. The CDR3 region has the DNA TGTGCCAGCAGCGAAGTTCTTGGGGCCAACGTCCTGACTTTC. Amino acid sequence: CASSEVLGANVLTF.

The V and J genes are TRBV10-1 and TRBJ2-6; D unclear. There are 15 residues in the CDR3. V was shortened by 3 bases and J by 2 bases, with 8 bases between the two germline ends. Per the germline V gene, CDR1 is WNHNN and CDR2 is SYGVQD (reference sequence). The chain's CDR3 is CASSDSSTGANVLTF. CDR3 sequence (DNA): TGCGCCAGCAGTGATAGTAGCACTGGGGCCAACGTCCTGACTTTC.

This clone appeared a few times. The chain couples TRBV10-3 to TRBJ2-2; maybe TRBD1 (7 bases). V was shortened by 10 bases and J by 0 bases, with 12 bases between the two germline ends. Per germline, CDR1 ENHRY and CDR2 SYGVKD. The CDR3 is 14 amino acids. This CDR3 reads CATGGQTNTGELFF. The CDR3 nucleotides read TGTGCCACCGGGGGACAGACGAACACCGGGGAGCTGTTTTTT.